The TCR beta chain described here comes from a study of blood T cell repertoires in COVID-19. In the study overall: T cells, B-cell-depleted T cells, or PBMCs provided the cDNA or gDNA that served as material.

CDR1 SNHLY and CDR2 FYNNEI come from the germline V gene. The V end lost 0 bases, the J end lost 8 bases, and 16 bases lay between the germline ends. CDR3 length equals 15 residues. TCRdb's copy holds only in-frame clones and misses some; the assay was immunoSEQ multiplex PCR. The sample has fewer than 200,000 clones; roughly nine tenths are singletons. J is TRBJ1-2 and V is TRBV2, with D maybe TRBD1 (6 bases). The clonotype originates from a man between 60 and 75 years old with active or convalescent COVID-19. Material: peripheral blood. CDR3 protein: CASSEAMGQGKGYTF. DNA for the CDR3: TGTGCCAGCAGTGAAGCCATGGGGCAGGGGAAAGGCTACACCTTC.